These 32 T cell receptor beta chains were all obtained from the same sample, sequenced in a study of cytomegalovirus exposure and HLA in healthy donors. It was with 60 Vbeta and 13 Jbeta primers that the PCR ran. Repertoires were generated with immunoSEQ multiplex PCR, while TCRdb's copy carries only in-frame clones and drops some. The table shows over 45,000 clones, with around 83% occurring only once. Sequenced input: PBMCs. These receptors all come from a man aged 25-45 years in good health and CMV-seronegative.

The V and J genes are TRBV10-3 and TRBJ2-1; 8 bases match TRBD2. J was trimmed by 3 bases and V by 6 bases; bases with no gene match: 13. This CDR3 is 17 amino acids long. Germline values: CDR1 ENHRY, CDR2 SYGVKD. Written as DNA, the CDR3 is TGTGCCATCAGCGAACTTGAGGGCGGGGGGTACTACAATGAGCAGTTCTTC. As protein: CAISELEGGGYYNEQFF.

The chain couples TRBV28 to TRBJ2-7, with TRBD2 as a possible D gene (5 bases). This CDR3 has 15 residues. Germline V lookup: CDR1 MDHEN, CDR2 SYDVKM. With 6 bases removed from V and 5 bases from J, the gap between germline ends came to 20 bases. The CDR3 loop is CASSNTGKTPDEQYF. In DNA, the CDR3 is TGTGCCAGCAGCAATACCGGGAAGACCCCGGACGAGCAGTACTTC.

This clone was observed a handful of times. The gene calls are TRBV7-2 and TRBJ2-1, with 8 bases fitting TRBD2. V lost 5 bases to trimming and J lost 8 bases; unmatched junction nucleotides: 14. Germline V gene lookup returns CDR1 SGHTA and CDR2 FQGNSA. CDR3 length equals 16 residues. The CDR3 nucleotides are TGTGCCAGCAGCCCGCCGTGGCGGGAGGTGAGAGATGAGCAGTTCTTC. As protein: CASSPPWREVRDEQFF.

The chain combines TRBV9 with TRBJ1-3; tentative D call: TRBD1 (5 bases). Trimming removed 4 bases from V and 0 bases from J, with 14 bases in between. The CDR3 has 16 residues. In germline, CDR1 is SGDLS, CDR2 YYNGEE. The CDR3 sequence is CASSPPLGGSGNTIYF. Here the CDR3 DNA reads TGTGCCAGCAGCCCCCCTTTGGGGGGCTCTGGAAACACCATATATTTT.

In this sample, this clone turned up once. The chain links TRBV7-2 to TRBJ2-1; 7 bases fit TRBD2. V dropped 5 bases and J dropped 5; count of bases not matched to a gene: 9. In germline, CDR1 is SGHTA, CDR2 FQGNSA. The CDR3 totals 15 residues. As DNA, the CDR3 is TGTGCCAGCAGCGTCCGGGGGGACTATCACAATGAGCAGTTCTTC. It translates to CASSVRGDYHNEQFF.

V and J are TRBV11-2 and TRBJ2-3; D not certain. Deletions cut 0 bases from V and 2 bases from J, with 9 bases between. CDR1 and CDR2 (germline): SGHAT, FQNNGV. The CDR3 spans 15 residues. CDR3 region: CASSLDGSVTDTQYF. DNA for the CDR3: TGTGCCAGCAGCTTAGATGGCTCCGTCACAGATACGCAGTATTTT.

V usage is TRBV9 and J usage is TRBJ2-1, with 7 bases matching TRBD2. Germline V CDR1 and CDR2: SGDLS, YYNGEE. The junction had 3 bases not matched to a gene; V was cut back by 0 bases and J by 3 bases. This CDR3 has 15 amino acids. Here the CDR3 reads CASSVEASGYNEQFF. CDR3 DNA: TGTGCCAGCAGCGTAGAGGCTAGCGGCTACAATGAGCAGTTCTTC. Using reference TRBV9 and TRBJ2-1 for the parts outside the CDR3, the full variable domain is DSGVTQTPKHLITATGQRVTLRCSPRSGDLSVYWYQQSLDQGLQFLIQYYNGEERAKGNILERFSAQQFPDLHSELNLSSLELGDSALYFCASSVEASGYNEQFFGPGTRLTVL.

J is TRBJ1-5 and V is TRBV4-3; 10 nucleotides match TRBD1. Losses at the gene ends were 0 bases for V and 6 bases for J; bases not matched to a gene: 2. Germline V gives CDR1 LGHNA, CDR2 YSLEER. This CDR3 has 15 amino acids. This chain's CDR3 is CASSQDRQGAQPQHF. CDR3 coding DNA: TGCGCCAGCAGCCAAGATAGACAGGGGGCTCAGCCCCAGCATTTT.

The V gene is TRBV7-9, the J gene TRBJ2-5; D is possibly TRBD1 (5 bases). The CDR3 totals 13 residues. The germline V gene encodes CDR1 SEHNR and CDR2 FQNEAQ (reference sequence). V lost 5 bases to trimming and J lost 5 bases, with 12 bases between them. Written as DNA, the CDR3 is TGTGCCAGCAGCCCAGGGAACGGGGAGACCCAGTACTTC. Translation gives CASSPGNGETQYF.

CDR3 sequence (DNA): TGTGCCAGCAGTGCAGCCGGGACAGGGAACCACGAGCAGTACTTC. Translated, it gives CASSAAGTGNHEQYF. The chain is built from TRBV25-1 and TRBJ2-7, with 9 positions matching TRBD1. Germline trimming cut 4 bases from V and 5 bases from J; bases unmatched to any gene: 9. The CDR3 length is 15 residues. Germline V lookup: CDR1 MGHDK, CDR2 SYGVNS.

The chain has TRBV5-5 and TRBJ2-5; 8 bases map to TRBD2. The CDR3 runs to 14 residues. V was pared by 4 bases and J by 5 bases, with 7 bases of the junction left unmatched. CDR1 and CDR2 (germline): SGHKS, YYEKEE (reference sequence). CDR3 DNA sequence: TGTGCCAGCAGCCGGCGGGGGGTAGCGGAGACCCAGTACTTC. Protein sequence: CASSRRGVAETQYF. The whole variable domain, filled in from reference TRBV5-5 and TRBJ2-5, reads DAGVTQSPTHLIKTRGQQVTLRCSPISGHKSVSWYQQVLGQGPQFIFQYYEKEERGRGNFPDRFSARQFPNYSSELNVNALLLGDSALYLCASSRRGVAETQYFGPGTRLLVL.

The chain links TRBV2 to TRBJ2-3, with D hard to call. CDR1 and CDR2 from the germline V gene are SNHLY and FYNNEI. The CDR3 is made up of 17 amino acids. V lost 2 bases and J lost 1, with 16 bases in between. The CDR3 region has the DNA TGTGCCAGCAGTGAAAGGCCGCTCCATGGAGGCACAGATACGCAGTATTTT. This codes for CASSERPLHGGTDTQYF.

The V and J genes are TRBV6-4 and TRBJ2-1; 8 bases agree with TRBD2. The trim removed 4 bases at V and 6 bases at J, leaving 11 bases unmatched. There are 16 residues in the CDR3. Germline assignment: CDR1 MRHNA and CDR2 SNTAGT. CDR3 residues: CASSGDSAGAGNEQFF. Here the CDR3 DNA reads TGTGCCAGCAGTGGGGACTCAGCGGGAGCGGGCAATGAGCAGTTCTTC.

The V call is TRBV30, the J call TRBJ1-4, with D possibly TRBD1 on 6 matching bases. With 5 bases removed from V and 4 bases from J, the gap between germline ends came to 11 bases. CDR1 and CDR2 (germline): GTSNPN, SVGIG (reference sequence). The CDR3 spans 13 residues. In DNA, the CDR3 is TGTGCCTGGGAGGGGGACCGTAATGAAAAACTGTTTTTT. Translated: CAWEGDRNEKLFF.

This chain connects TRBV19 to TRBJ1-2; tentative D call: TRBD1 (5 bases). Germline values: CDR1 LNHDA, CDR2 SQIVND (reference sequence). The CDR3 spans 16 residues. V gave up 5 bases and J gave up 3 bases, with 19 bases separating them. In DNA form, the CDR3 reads TGTGCCAGTAGTCCAATCGACAGCAGGATTGACTATGGCTACACCTTC. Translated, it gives CASSPIDSRIDYGYTF. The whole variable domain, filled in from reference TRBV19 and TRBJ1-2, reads DGGITQSPKYLFRKEGQNVTLSCEQNLNHDAMYWYRQDPGQGLRLIYYSQIVNDFQKGDIAEGYSVSREKKESFPLTVTSAQKNPTAFYLCASSPIDSRIDYGYTFGSGTRLTVV.

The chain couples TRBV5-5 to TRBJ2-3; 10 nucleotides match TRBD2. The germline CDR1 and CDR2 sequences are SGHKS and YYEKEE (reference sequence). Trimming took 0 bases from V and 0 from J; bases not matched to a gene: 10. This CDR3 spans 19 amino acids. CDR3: CASSLGGVPSGRSTDTQYF. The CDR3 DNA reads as TGTGCCAGCAGCTTGGGGGGGGTCCCTAGCGGGAGAAGCACAGATACGCAGTATTTT.

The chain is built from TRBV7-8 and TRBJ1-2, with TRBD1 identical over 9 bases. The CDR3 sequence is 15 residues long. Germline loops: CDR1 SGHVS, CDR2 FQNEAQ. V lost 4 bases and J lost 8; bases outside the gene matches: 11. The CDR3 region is CASSSTGTGRGGYTF. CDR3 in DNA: TGTGCCAGCAGCTCAACCGGGACAGGGCGGGGCGGCTACACCTTC.

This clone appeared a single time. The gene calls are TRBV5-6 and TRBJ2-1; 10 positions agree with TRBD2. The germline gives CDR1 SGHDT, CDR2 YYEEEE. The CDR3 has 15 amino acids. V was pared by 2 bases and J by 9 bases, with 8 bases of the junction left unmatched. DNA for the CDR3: TGTGCCAGCAGCTTCGGACTAGCGGACTATGGTGAGCAGTTCTTC. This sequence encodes CASSFGLADYGEQFF.

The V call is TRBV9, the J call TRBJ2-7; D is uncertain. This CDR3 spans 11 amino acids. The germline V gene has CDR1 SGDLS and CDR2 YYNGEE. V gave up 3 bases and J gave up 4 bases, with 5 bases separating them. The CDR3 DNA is TGTGCCAGCAGCGAACAATACGAGCAGTACTTC. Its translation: CASSEQYEQYF.

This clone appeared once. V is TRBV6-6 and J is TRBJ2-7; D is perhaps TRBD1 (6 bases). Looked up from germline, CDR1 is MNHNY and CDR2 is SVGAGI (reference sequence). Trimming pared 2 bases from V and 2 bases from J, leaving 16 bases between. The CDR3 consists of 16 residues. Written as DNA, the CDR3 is TGTGCCAGCAGTTACCAAGGGGCAGGGGCCGCCTACGAGCAGTACTTC. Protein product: CASSYQGAGAAYEQYF.

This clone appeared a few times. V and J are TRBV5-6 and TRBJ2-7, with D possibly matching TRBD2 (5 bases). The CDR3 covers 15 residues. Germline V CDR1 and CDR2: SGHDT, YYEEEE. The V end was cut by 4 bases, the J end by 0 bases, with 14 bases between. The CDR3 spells CASSPAAGYSYEQYF. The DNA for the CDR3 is TGTGCCAGCAGCCCGGCGGCGGGCTACTCCTACGAGCAGTACTTC.

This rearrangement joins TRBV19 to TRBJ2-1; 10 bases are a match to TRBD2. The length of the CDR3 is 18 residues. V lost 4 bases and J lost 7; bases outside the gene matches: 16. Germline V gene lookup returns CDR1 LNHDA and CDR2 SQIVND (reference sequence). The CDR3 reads CASSTGTSVSTAGNEQFF. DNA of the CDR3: TGTGCCAGTAGTACCGGGACTAGCGTATCCACTGCAGGGAATGAGCAGTTCTTC.

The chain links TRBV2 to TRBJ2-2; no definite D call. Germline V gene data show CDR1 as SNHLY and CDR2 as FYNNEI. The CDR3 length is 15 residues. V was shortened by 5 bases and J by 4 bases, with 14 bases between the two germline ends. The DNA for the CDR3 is TGTGCCAGCAGTTTAAGCGTACCGGCCACCGGGGAGCTGTTTTTT. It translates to CASSLSVPATGELFF.

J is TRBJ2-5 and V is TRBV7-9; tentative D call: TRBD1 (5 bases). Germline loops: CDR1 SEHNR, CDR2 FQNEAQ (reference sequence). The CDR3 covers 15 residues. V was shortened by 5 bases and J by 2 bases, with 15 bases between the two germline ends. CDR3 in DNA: TGTGCCAGCAGCCAGGTGGACAACGAACAAGAGACCCAGTACTTC. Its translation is CASSQVDNEQETQYF.

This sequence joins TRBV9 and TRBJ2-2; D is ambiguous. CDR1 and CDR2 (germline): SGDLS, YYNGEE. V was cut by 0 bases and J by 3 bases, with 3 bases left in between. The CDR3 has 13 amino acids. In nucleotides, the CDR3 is TGTGCCAGCAGCGTAGTAGACACCGGGGAGCTGTTTTTT. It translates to CASSVVDTGELFF.

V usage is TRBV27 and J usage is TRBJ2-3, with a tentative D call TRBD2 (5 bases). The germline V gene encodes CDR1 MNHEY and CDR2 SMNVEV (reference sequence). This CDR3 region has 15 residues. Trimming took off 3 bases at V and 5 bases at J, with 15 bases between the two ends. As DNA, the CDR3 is TGTGCCAGCAGTTTGGAACCCGGCGGAGGAGATACGCAGTATTTT. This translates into CASSLEPGGGDTQYF.

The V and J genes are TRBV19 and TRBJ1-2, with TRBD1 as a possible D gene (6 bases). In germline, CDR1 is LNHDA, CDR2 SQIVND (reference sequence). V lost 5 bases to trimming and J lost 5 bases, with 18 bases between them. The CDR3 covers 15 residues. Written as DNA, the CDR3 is TGTGCCAGTAGTCCTCTTTCGGACAGCCAGTATGGCTACACCTTC. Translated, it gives CASSPLSDSQYGYTF.

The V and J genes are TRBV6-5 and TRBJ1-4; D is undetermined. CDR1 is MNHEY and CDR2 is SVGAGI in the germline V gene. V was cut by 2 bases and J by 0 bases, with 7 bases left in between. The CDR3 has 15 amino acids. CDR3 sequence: CASSYERATNEKLFF. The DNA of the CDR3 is TGTGCCAGCAGTTACGAACGGGCAACTAATGAAAAACTGTTTTTT.

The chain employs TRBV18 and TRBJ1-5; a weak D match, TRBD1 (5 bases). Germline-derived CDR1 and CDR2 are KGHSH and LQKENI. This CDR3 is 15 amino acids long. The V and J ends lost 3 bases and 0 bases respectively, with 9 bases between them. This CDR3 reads CASSPPGNSNQPQHF. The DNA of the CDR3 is TGTGCCAGCTCACCTCCAGGGAATAGCAATCAGCCCCAGCATTTT.

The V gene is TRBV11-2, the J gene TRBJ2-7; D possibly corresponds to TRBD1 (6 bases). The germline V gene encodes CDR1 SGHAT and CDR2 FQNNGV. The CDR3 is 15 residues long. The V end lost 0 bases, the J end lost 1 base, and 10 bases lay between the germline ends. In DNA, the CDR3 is TGTGCCAGCAGCTTAGAAGGGACATCTTCCTACGAGCAGTACTTC. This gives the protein CASSLEGTSSYEQYF.

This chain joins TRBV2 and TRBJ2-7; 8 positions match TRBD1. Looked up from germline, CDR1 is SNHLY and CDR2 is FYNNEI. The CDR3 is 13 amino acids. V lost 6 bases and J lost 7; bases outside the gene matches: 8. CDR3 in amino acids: CASRAGGYNEQYF. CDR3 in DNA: TGTGCCAGCAGGGCAGGGGGCTATAATGAGCAGTACTTC. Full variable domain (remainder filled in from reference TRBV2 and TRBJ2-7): EPEVTQTPSHQVTQMGQEVILRCVPISNHLYFYWYRQILGQKVEFLVSFYNNEISEKSEIFDDQFSVERPDGSNFTLKIRSTKLEDSAMYFCASRAGGYNEQYFGPGTRLTVT.

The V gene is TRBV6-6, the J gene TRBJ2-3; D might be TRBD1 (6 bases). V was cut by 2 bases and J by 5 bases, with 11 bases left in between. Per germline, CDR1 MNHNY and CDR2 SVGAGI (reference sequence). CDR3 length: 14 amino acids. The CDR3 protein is CASSYTGLIDTQYF. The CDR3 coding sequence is TGTGCCAGCAGTTACACAGGGTTGATAGATACGCAGTATTTT.